A selection of T cell receptor beta chains follows, all from one sample in a study of blood T cell repertoires in COVID-19. Only in-frame clones appear in the TCRdb table, and some are missing; sequencing was by immunoSEQ multiplex PCR. The profile shows under 350,000 clones, approximately 83% of them singletons. The sample was peripheral blood. These receptor sequences come from a human donor in a cohort sampled during active COVID-19. The CDR3 runs from the conserved cysteine through the conserved F or W. D genes are given only for firm matches. The size entry is marked missing in some rows and otherwise reads once, few, many or a size class.

-,TRBJ1-6,TRBV24-1,-,TGTGCCACCAGAGCGACTGGGAATTCACCCCTCCACTTT,CATRATGNSPLHF
-,TRBJ2-7,TRBV6-4,-,TGTGCCAGCCGGACTGCTGGCGAGCAGTACTTC,CASRTAGEQYF
TRBD1,TRBJ1-5,TRBV7-6,-,TGTGCCAGCAGCTCCGACAGGGGTAAGCCCCAGCATTTT,CASSSDRGKPQHF
-,TRBJ2-3,TRBV6-5,-,TGTGCCAGCAGTTCCCCGGTTAGCACAGATACGCAGTATTTT,CASSSPVSTDTQYF
TRBD2,TRBJ2-1,TRBV25-1,-,TGTGCCAGCAGTGAATCTAATGTGTGGGAGGGCCGTGAGCAGTTCTTC,CASSESNVWEGREQFF
-,TRBJ1-2,TRBV28,-,TGTGCCAGCAGTTTTAGACCAGGGGGCTACACCTTC,CASSFRPGGYTF
-,TRBJ1-2,TRBV18,-,TGTGCCAGCTCACCGCGGGCGATAAACTATGGCTACACCTTC,CASSPRAINYGYTF
TRBD2,TRBJ2-2,TRBV5-1,-,TGCGCCAGCGGGGGGGTCGACCTTACCGGGGAGCTGTTTTTT,CASGGVDLTGELFF
-,TRBJ2-5,TRBV7-2,once,TGTGCCAGCAGCCCAGGCCAGCTCTACCAAGAGACCCAGTACTTC,CASSPGQLYQETQYF
TRBD2,TRBJ2-1,TRBV10-3,once,TGTGCCATCAGGGGGACTAGCAGCAATGAGCAGTTCTTC,CAIRGTSSNEQFF
-,TRBJ1-2,TRBV6-5,-,TGTGCCAGCAGTTACGGGAGGTCTAACTATGGCTACACCTTC,CASSYGRSNYGYTF
TRBD1,TRBJ1-1,TRBV5-1,-,TGCGCCAGCAGCTTGGCGACAGGGTGGAACACTGAAGCTTTCTTT,CASSLATGWNTEAFF
-,TRBJ2-2,TRBV18,-,TGTGCCAGCTCACCCGCCGGGGAAGAGGGAACCGGGGAGCTGTTTTTT,CASSPAGEEGTGELFF
-,TRBJ1-3,TRBV13,-,TGTGCCAGCAGCTTCAGGGCTATCGTCTCTGGAAACACCATATATTTT,CASSFRAIVSGNTIYF
-,TRBJ2-1,TRBV24-1,-,TGTGCCACCAGGAGTGGAGGGAGGAATCGTGGGGAGCAGTTCTTC,CATRSGGRNRGEQFF
-,TRBJ2-1,TRBV7-6,-,TGTGCCAGCAGCTTAGGCGGCTCCCATGAGCAGTTCTTC,CASSLGGSHEQFF
-,TRBJ2-1,TRBV3-1/TRBV3-2,-,TGTGCCAGCAGAAGGGGCGCGGGGATAAGCCACAATGAGCAGTTCTTC,CASRRGAGISHNEQFF
-,TRBJ2-1,TRBV9,-,TGTGCCAGCAGCGCGTCTCGGTCCTACAATGAGCAGTTCTTC,CASSASRSYNEQFF
TRBD1,TRBJ1-4,TRBV12-3/TRBV12-4,-,TGTGCCTGCAGAAGGGGGCCTAATGAAAAACTGTTTTTT,CACRRGPNEKLFF
-,TRBJ1-6,TRBV6-5,-,TGTGCCAGCAGTTACTCCCAGCAGGGAACAGGCTCACCCCTCCACTTT,CASSYSQQGTGSPLHF